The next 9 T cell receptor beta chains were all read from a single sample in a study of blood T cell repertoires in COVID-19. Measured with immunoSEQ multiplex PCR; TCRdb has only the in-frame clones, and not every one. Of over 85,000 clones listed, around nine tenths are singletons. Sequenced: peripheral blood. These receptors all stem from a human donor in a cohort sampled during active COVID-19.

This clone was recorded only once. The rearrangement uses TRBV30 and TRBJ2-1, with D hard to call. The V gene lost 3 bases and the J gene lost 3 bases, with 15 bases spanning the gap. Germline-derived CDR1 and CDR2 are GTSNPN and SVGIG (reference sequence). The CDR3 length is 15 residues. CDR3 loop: CAWSTESESYNEQFF. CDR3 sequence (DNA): TGTGCCTGGAGCACCGAGAGCGAGAGCTACAATGAGCAGTTCTTC.

The CDR3 DNA is TGTGCCAGCAGCGTCCGGGATTACCATGGCTACACCTTC. Residues: CASSVRDYHGYTF. The V and J genes are TRBV9 and TRBJ1-2; no clear D. Germline V lookup: CDR1 SGDLS, CDR2 YYNGEE. The CDR3 spans 13 residues. Trimming took off 2 bases at V and 6 bases at J, with 11 bases between the two ends.

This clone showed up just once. CDR3 DNA: TGCGCCAGCAACAAGGGGATAGCCTCCTACAATGAGCAGTTCTTC. Its protein is CASNKGIASYNEQFF. This chain connects TRBV5-1 to TRBJ2-1, with a possible D match to TRBD1 (5 bases). The CDR3 length is 15 residues. Per germline, CDR1 SGHRS and CDR2 YFSETQ. The ends were cut back, 6 bases at V and 0 bases at J, with 13 bases in the middle. Variable domain in full (rest from reference TRBV5-1 and TRBJ2-1): KAGVTQTPRYLIKTRGQQVTLSCSPISGHRSVSWYQQTPGQGLQFLFEYFSETQRNKGNFPGRFSGRQFSNSRSEMNVSTLELGDSALYLCASNKGIASYNEQFFGPGTRLTVL.

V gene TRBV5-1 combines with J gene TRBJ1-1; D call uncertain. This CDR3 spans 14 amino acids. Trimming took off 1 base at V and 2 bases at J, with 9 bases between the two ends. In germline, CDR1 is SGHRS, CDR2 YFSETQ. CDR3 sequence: CASSLSQVNTEAFF. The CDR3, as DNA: TGCGCCAGCAGCTTGAGTCAGGTTAACACTGAAGCTTTCTTT.

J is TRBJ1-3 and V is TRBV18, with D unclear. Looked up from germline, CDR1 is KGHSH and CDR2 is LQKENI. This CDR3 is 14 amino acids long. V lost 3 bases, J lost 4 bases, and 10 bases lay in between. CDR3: CASSPKREGNTIYF. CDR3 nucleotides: TGTGCCAGCTCACCGAAACGGGAAGGAAACACCATATATTTT.

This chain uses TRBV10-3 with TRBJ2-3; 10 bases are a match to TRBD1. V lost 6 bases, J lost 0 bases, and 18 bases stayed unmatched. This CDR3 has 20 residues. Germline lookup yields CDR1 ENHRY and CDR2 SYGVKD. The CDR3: CAIRSLKGQGTKISTDTQYF. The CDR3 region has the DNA TGTGCCATCAGGTCCCTTAAGGGACAGGGGACAAAGATTAGCACAGATACGCAGTATTTT.

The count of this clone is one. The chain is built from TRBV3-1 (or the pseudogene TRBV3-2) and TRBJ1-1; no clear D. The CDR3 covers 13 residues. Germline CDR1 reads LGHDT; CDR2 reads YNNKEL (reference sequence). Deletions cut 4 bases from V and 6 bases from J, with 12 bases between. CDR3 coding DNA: TGTGCCAGCAGCCGGACTCAAGACGCTGAAGCTTTCTTT. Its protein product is CASSRTQDAEAFF.

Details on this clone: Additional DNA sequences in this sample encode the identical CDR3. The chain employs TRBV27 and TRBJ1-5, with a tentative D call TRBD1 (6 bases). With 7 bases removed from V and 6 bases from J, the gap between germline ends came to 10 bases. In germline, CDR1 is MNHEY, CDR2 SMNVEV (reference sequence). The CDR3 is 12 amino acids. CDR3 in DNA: TGTGCCAGCAAAGGGGGGGGTCAGCCCCAGCATTTT. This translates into CASKGGGQPQHF.

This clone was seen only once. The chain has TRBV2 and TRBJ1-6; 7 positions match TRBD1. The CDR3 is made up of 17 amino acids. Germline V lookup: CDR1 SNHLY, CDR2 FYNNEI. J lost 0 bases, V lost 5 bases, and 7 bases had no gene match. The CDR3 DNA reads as TGTGCCAGCAGTCCCGGGACAGAGCTCTCCTATAATTCACCCCTCCACTTT. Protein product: CASSPGTELSYNSPLHF.